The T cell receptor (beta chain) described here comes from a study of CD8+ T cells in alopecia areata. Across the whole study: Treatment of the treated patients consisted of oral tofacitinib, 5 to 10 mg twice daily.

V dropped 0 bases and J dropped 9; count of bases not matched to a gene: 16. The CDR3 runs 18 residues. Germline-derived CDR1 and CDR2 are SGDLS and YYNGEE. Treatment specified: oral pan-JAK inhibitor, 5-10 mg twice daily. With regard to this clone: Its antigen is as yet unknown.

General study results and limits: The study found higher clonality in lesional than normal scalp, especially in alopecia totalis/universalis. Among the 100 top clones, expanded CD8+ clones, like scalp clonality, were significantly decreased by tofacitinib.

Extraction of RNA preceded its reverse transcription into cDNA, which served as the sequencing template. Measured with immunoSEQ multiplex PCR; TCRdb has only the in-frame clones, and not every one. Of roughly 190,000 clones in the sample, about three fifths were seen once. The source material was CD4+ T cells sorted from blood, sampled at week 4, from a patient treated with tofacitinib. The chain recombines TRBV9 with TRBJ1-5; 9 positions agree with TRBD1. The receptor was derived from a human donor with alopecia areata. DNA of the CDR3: TGTGCCAGCAGCGTAGCTAAGGATGGAGGGACAGGGTTTCGGCCCCAGCATTTT. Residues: CASSVAKDGGTGFRPQHF. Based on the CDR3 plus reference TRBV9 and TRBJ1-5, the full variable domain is DSGVTQTPKHLITATGQRVTLRCSPRSGDLSVYWYQQSLDQGLQFLIQYYNGEERAKGNILERFSAQQFPDLHSELNLSSLELGDSALYFCASSVAKDGGTGFRPQHFGDGTRLSIL.